One and the same sample provided the 16 T cell receptor beta chains below, sequenced in a study of T-cell memory formation after mild COVID-19. One entry per CDR3 protein results from TCRdb running MiXCR on the 5' RACE reads. Altogether fewer than 400,000 distinct CDR3 sequences are present, 16% being singletons, with the ten largest covering 20% to 25%. The sample consisted of PBMCs or a T cell subset sorted from them (not recorded which). The receptors shown here come from a man between 18 and 29 years old who had mild COVID-19 (a few samples of this study predate the infection). Cell type and time point are not known.

This clonotype was seen more than once but under ten times. CDR3: CASSSRDTDYEQYV. The CDR3 DNA sequence: TGTGCCAGCAGTAGCCGGGACACTGACTACGAGCAGTACGTC. The V and J genes are TRBV6-6 and TRBJ2-7; D is possibly TRBD1 (6 bases). The germline V gene has CDR1 MNHNY and CDR2 SVGAGI (reference sequence). The CDR3 extends over 14 amino acids. Deletions cut 5 bases from V and 3 bases from J, with 14 bases between.

This clonotype appeared many times. The chain employs TRBV7-9 and TRBJ2-5, with D perhaps matching TRBD1 (6 bases). Trimming took off 1 base at V and 3 bases at J, with 12 bases between the two ends. CDR1 is SEHNR and CDR2 is FQNEAQ in the germline V gene (reference sequence). The CDR3 covers 15 residues. Here the CDR3 DNA reads TGTGCCAGCAGCTTAGGACAGGACCTTGAAGAGACCCAGTACTTC. It encodes CASSLGQDLEETQYF.

This clonotype was observed at least ten times. The J gene is TRBJ2-3, the V gene TRBV5-6; the D gene is possibly TRBD2 (5 bases). The germline V and J ends were trimmed by 6 bases and 5 bases, with 19 bases remaining between them. Germline V gene data show CDR1 as SGHDT and CDR2 as YYEEEE. The CDR3 extends over 15 amino acids. CDR3 DNA sequence: TGTGCCAGCATAGAGGGTTCGAGAGGTGTAGATACGCAGTATTTT. Translated: CASIEGSRGVDTQYF.

This clonotype was seen more than once but under ten times. The chain is built from TRBV11-2 and TRBJ2-2, with 9 nucleotides matching TRBD1. Germline loops: CDR1 SGHAT, CDR2 FQNNGV. V was clipped by 7 bases and J by 3 bases; unmatched bases: 12. The CDR3 sequence is 17 residues long. CDR3 sequence: CASITLPGQGHTGELFF. The CDR3 DNA reads TGTGCCAGCATCACCCTCCCGGGACAGGGCCACACCGGGGAGCTGTTTTTT.

This rearrangement joins TRBV7-6 to TRBJ1-2; 7 bases agree with TRBD1. This CDR3 has 13 amino acids. The germline gives CDR1 SGHVS, CDR2 FNYEAQ. V lost 5 bases to trimming and J lost 4 bases; unmatched junction nucleotides: 4. The CDR3 protein is CASSPGGIYGYTF. In DNA form, the CDR3 reads TGTGCCAGCAGCCCAGGGGGGATCTATGGCTACACCTTC.

This clonotype occurred many times. The V gene is TRBV20-1, the J gene TRBJ1-2, with 8 positions matching TRBD1. The V gene's germline CDR1 is DFQATT and CDR2 SNEGSKA (reference sequence). V was pared by 5 bases and J by 4 bases, with 9 bases of the junction left unmatched. This CDR3 region has 14 residues. The CDR3 DNA follows: TGCAGTGCTGGCGACAGGGGTGTCGGCTATGGCTACACCTTC. It yields the protein CSAGDRGVGYGYTF.

The V gene is TRBV20-1, the J gene TRBJ1-5; no clear D. The CDR3 loop spans 14 amino acids. Germline V gene data show CDR1 as DFQATT and CDR2 as SNEGSKA (reference sequence). Deletions cut 3 bases from V and 0 bases from J, with 9 bases between. The CDR3 loop reads CSASPAYSNQPQHF. The CDR3 region has the DNA TGCAGTGCTAGTCCTGCCTATAGCAATCAGCCCCAGCATTTT.

In regard to this clonotype: This may arise from a read error, as a much more abundant clone is one base away. V usage is TRBV20-1 and J usage is TRBJ1-5; 9 bases are a match to TRBD1. Losses at the gene ends were 6 bases for V and 5 bases for J; bases not matched to a gene: 11. Germline CDR1 and CDR2: DFQATT and SNEGSKA (reference sequence). The CDR3 totals 15 residues. CDR3 coding DNA: TGCAGTGCAGGCCCGGGACAGGGAGTGGATCAGCCCCAGCATTTT. This translates into CSAGPGQGVDQPQHF.

The chain has TRBV6-5 and TRBJ1-6; D remains unclear. Per germline, CDR1 MNHEY and CDR2 SVGAGI. Trimming took off 0 bases at V and 11 bases at J, with 11 bases between the two ends. This CDR3 contains 14 residues. CDR3 protein: CASSYSRAVPPLHF. CDR3 DNA: TGTGCCAGCAGTTACTCGAGGGCCGTCCCACCCCTCCACTTT.

V and J are TRBV18 and TRBJ2-1; 12 nucleotides match TRBD2. Germline V gene lookup returns CDR1 KGHSH and CDR2 LQKENI. CDR3 length: 16 amino acids. V dropped 1 base and J dropped 7; count of bases not matched to a gene: 5. The CDR3 coding sequence is TGTGCCAGCTCACCACTAGGACTAGCGGGGAGGAATGAGCAGTTCTTC. Its translation: CASSPLGLAGRNEQFF.

This clonotype was detected once. The rearrangement links TRBV6-5 to TRBJ1-4; 9 nucleotides match TRBD1. V lost 0 bases and J lost 5; bases outside the gene matches: 7. The CDR3 has 17 amino acids. CDR1 is MNHEY and CDR2 is SVGAGI in the germline V gene. The CDR3, as DNA: TGTGCCAGCAGTTACTCCAGGACAGGGGCCCGGAATGAAAAACTGTTTTTT. The encoded protein is CASSYSRTGARNEKLFF.

This clonotype was seen once. The rearrangement links TRBV29-1 to TRBJ1-1; D remains ambiguous. Germline values: CDR1 SQVTM, CDR2 ANQGSEA. The V and J ends lost 0 bases and 4 bases respectively, with 9 bases between them. CDR3 size: 13 residues. CDR3 in amino acids: CSVEDGVGTEAFF. In DNA form, the CDR3 reads TGCAGCGTTGAAGATGGAGTTGGCACTGAAGCTTTCTTT.

The chain links TRBV6-5 to TRBJ1-1; the D gene is possibly TRBD1 (6 bases). This CDR3 contains 11 residues. Trimming took 6 bases from V and 7 from J, leaving 9 bases between them. Germline V CDR1 and CDR2: MNHEY, SVGAGI. The DNA of the CDR3 is TGTGCCAGCAGCTCGGGACATGAAGCTTTCTTT. Residues: CASSSGHEAFF.

The table lists this clonotype with a few counts. The chain links TRBV7-2 to TRBJ1-2; tentatively, D is TRBD1 (6 bases). This CDR3 contains 14 residues. Germline V gene sequence: CDR1 SGHTA, CDR2 FQGNSA. Trimming pared 6 bases from V and 6 bases from J, leaving 17 bases between. The CDR3 loop reads CASRGTPGLNGYTF. The CDR3 region has the DNA TGTGCCAGCAGGGGGACACCCGGGCTGAATGGCTACACCTTC. Variable domain in full (rest from reference TRBV7-2 and TRBJ1-2): GAGVSQSPSNKVTEKGKDVELRCDPISGHTALYWYRQSLGQGLEFLIYFQGNSAPDKSGLPSDRFSAERTGGSVSTLTIQRTQQEDSAVYLCASRGTPGLNGYTFGSGTRLTVV.

The V and J genes are TRBV4-3 and TRBJ2-1; 8 bases match TRBD1. The CDR3 contains 14 residues. Germline V gene data show CDR1 as LGHNA and CDR2 as YSLEER. The V gene end was trimmed by 0 bases and the J gene end by 10 bases; junction bases not matched to a gene: 5. This CDR3 reads CASSQDGGTGEQFF. As DNA, the CDR3 is TGCGCCAGCAGCCAAGACGGAGGGACAGGCGAGCAGTTCTTC.

This clonotype was detected only a few times. V gene TRBV24-1 combines with J gene TRBJ2-1; D call uncertain. The germline gives CDR1 KGHDR, CDR2 SFDVKD. This CDR3 is built from 12 residues. V was cut by 6 bases and J by 8 bases, with 10 bases left in between. In DNA form, the CDR3 reads TGTGCCACCAGTCCCGGCCTCCATGAGCAGTTCTTC. It specifies CATSPGLHEQFF.